The 10 T cell receptor beta chains reported below all come from one sample, sequenced in a study of cytomegalovirus exposure and HLA in healthy donors. PCR was performed using 60 Vbeta and 13 Jbeta primers. Here immunoSEQ multiplex PCR was the method, and the copy in TCRdb shows in-frame clones only, minus some. The repertoire holds roughly 200,000 clones, with 78% as singletons. The sample taken for sequencing was PBMCs. Receptors originate from a female donor in good health and CMV-seronegative.

This chain connects TRBV5-1 to TRBJ2-7; 14 bases are a match to TRBD2. The CDR3 spans 15 residues. Germline-derived CDR1 and CDR2 are SGHRS and YFSETQ. Trimming took 0 bases from V and 7 from J; bases not matched to a gene: 3. CDR3 DNA: TGCGCCAGCAGCTTGGAGGGACTAGCGGGAGAAGAGCAGTACTTC. It encodes CASSLEGLAGEEQYF. The complete variable domain, with remaining parts taken from reference TRBV5-1 and TRBJ2-7, reads KAGVTQTPRYLIKTRGQQVTLSCSPISGHRSVSWYQQTPGQGLQFLFEYFSETQRNKGNFPGRFSGRQFSNSRSEMNVSTLELGDSALYLCASSLEGLAGEEQYFGPGTRLTVT.

The genes are TRBV2 and TRBJ2-3; a weak D match, TRBD1 (6 bases). Germline CDR1 reads SNHLY; CDR2 reads FYNNEI. CDR3 size: 15 residues. The ends were cut back, 5 bases at V and 4 bases at J, with 16 bases in the middle. For the CDR3, the DNA is TGTGCCAGCAGTATCGGGACAACTGGGGCAGATACGCAGTATTTT. It is translated as CASSIGTTGADTQYF.

J is TRBJ2-2 and V is TRBV9; TRBD2 matches at 10 bases. The germline CDR1 and CDR2 sequences are SGDLS and YYNGEE. After removal of 6 bases from V and 6 bases from J, the junction contained 2 bases not matched to a gene. The length of the CDR3 is 13 residues. The CDR3 DNA reads as TGTGCCAGCACCAGCGGGAGGGCCGGGGAGCTGTTTTTT. It encodes CASTSGRAGELFF. The full variable domain, rest sourced from reference TRBV9 and TRBJ2-2, is DSGVTQTPKHLITATGQRVTLRCSPRSGDLSVYWYQQSLDQGLQFLIQYYNGEERAKGNILERFSAQQFPDLHSELNLSSLELGDSALYFCASTSGRAGELFFGEGSRLTVL.

The chain links TRBV4-2 to TRBJ1-1, with TRBD1 identical over 7 bases. The trim removed 1 base at V and 6 bases at J, leaving 5 bases unmatched. The CDR3 spans 14 residues. Germline V gene sequence: CDR1 LGHNA, CDR2 YNFKEQ. CDR3 amino acids: CASSQVRQGAEAFF. CDR3 nucleotides: TGTGCCAGCAGCCAAGTGAGACAGGGCGCTGAAGCTTTCTTT.

This clone was detected once. This sequence joins TRBV4-1 and TRBJ2-5, with D uncertain. The J call may be incorrect, as the DNA end agrees better with TRBJ2-7. The CDR3 has 14 residues. Germline CDR1 reads MGHRA; CDR2 reads YSYEKL. The CDR3 region has the DNA TGCGCCAGCAGCCAAGACAAACAGTCCTACGAGCAGTACTTC. Its protein is CASSQDKQSYEQYF.

The V gene is TRBV7-2, the J gene TRBJ2-7; no firm D call. CDR1 is SGHTA and CDR2 is FQGNSA in the germline V gene. The CDR3 sequence is 13 residues long. Deletions cut 0 bases from V and 3 bases from J, with 6 bases between. CDR3 nucleotide sequence: TGTGCCAGCAGCTTAGCTAGTATCTACGAGCAGTACTTC. It specifies CASSLASIYEQYF.

This chain joins TRBV6-5 and TRBJ2-1; perhaps TRBD2 as D (6 bases). Germline V gene sequence: CDR1 MNHEY, CDR2 SVGAGI. Trimming took 2 bases from V and 4 from J, leaving 12 bases between them. The CDR3 totals 15 residues. CDR3: CASSYVPSAYNEQFF. The CDR3 DNA sequence: TGTGCCAGCAGTTACGTTCCTAGCGCTTACAATGAGCAGTTCTTC.

The chain combines TRBV19 with TRBJ1-5; D uncertain. The CDR3 is 15 residues long. Trimming took 5 bases from V and 0 from J, leaving 11 bases between them. Germline loops: CDR1 LNHDA, CDR2 SQIVND (reference sequence). CDR3 sequence: CASSAREASNQPQHF. The CDR3 region has the DNA TGTGCCAGTAGTGCCCGGGAGGCTAGCAATCAGCCCCAGCATTTT.

Note on this clone: A junction boundary mismatches the germline segment, possibly from a read error. J is TRBJ1-1 and V is TRBV7-9; D perhaps matches TRBD1 (5 bases). Looked up from germline, CDR1 is SEHNR and CDR2 is FQNEAQ (reference sequence). CDR3 length equals 11 residues. As DNA, the CDR3 is TGTTCCAGCAGCCCCCAGGGTGTTGCTTTCTTT. Translated: CSSSPQGVAFF.

The rearrangement joins TRBV28 to TRBJ2-1, with D possibly being TRBD1 (6 bases). In germline, CDR1 is MDHEN, CDR2 SYDVKM. V lost 6 bases to trimming and J lost 7 bases, with 10 bases between them. CDR3 length: 12 amino acids. CDR3 residues: CASSLQGNEQFF. CDR3 coding DNA: TGTGCCAGCAGCCTACAGGGTAATGAGCAGTTCTTC. Looking up the rest from reference TRBV28 and TRBJ2-1 gives the full variable domain: DVKVTQSSRYLVKRTGEKVFLECVQDMDHENMFWYRQDPGLGLRLIYFSYDVKMKEKGDIPEGYSVSREKKERFSLILESASTNQTSMYLCASSLQGNEQFFGPGTRLTVL.